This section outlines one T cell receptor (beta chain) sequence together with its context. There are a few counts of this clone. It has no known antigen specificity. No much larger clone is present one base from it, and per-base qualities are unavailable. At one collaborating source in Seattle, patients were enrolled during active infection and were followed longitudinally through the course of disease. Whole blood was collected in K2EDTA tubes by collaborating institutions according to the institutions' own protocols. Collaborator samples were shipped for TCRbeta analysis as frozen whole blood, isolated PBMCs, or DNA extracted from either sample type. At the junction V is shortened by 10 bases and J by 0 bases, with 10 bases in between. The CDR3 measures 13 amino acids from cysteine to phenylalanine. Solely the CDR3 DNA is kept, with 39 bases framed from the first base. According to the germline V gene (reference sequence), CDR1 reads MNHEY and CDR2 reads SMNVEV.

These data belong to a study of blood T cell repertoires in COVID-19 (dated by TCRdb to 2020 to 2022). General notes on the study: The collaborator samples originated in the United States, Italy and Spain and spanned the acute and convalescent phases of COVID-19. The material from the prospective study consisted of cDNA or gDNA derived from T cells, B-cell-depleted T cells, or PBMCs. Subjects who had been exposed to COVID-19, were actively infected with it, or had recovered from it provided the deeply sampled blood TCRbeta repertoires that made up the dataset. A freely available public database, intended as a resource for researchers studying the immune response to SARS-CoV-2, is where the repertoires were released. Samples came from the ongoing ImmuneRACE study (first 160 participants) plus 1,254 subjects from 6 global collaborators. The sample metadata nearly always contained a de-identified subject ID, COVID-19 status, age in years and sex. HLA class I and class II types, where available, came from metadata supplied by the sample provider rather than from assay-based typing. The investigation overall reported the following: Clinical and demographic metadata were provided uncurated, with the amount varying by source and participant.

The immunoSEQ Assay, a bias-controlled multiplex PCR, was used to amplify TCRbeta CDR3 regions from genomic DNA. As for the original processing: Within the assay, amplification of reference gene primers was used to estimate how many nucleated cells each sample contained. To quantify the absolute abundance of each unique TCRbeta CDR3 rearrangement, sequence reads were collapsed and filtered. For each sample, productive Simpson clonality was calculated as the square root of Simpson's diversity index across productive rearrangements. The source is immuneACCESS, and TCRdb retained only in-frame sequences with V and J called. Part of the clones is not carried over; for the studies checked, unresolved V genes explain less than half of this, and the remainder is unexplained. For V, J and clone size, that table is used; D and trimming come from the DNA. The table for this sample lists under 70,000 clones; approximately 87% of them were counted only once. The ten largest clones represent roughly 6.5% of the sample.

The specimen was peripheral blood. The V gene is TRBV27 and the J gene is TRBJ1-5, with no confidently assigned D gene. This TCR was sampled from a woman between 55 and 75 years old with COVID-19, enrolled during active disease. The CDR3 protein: CATRLYSNQPQHF. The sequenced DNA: TGTGCCACCAGGTTGTATAGCAATCAGCCCCAGCATTTT.